This section outlines one TCR beta chain sequence together with its context. What it recognizes is unknown. 60 Vbeta and 13 Jbeta primers were used in PCR. Sequencing was performed with immunoSEQ multiplex PCR; in TCRdb, only in-frame clones are kept and a portion is missing. The table has 150,000 to 200,000 clones, 79% seen once. This sample stems from a study of cytomegalovirus exposure and HLA in healthy donors. General study results and limits: Donors belonging to an Asian-associated ancestry cluster reportedly showed fewer N-insertions in productive TCRs than the 666-donor mean, according to what a later analysis found. Available immune exposure information covered CMV serostatus only. Later analysis associated a missense DCLRE1C variant with TCR beta V- and J-gene trimming.

The sample was PBMCs. This receptor was obtained from a woman aged 50 to 60 in good health and CMV-seronegative.

Here the CDR3 DNA reads TGTGCCAGCAGTGTCAGTGGGACTAGCGGCACCTACGAGCAGTACTTC. It translates to CASSVSGTSGTYEQYF. The J gene is TRBJ2-7, the V gene TRBV6-1, with 11 bases fitting TRBD2. This CDR3 has 16 residues. J gave up 2 bases and V 4 bases, and 7 bases lay outside the gene matches. The germline V gene encodes CDR1 MNHNS and CDR2 SASEGT.